This T cell receptor (beta chain) was identified during a study of vaccination and CD4 T cells after COVID-19. Scientists ran DNA taken from cultured CD4+ T cells through the Oncomine TCR Beta short-read assay for sequencing. A single record per CDR3 protein comes from TCRdb applying MiXCR to the PCR reads. The data show approximately 16,000 distinct CDR3 sequences, about a third seen once. This clonotype has only a few counts. Antigen: not known. Treatment indicated: roughly 10-day PBMC culture with coronavirus spike peptide pools or control peptides (ViraFEST assay). CDR3 size: 13 residues. Germline CDR1 and CDR2: SGHTA and FQGTGA. The germline V and J ends were trimmed by 4 bases and 9 bases, with 14 bases remaining between them.

The clonotype comes from a human donor with COVID-19. Source material: cultured CD4+ T cells from blood. The gene calls are TRBV7-3 and TRBJ2-3, with a possible D match to TRBD2 (5 bases). The CDR3 DNA reads as TGTGCCAGCAGCTCCCCTCCCGCGGGCACGCAGTATTTT. Amino acid sequence: CASSSPPAGTQYF.